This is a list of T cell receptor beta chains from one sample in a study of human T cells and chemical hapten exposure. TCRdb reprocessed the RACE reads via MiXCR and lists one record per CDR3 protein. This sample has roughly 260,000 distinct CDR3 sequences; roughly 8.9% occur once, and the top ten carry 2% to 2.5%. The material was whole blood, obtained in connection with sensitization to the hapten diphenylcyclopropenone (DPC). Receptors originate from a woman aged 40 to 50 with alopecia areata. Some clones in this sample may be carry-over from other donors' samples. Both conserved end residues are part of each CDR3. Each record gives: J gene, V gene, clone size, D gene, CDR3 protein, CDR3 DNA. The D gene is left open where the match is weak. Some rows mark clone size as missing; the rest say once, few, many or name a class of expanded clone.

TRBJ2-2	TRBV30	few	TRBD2	CAWSASGRVPGELFF	TGTGCCTGGAGTGCTTCGGGGAGGGTCCCCGGGGAGCTGTTTTTT
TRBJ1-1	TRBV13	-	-	CASSLDPGMGGNGEAFF	TGTGCCAGCAGCTTAGATCCCGGAATGGGGGGAAACGGTGAAGCTTTCTTT
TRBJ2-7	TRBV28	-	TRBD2	CASYTSGPYEQYF	TGTGCCAGCTATACTAGCGGACCGTACGAGCAGTACTTC
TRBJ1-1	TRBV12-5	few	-	CASGDQVNTEAFF	TGTGCTAGTGGTGATCAGGTGAACACTGAAGCTTTCTTT
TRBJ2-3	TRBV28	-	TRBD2	CASRVGEGRRDTQYF	TGTGCCAGCAGGGTAGGGGAGGGCCGTAGAGATACGCAGTATTTT
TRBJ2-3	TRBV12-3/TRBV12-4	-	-	CASSSTGIGTDTQYF	TGTGCCAGCAGTTCAACAGGTATTGGCACAGATACGCAGTATTTT
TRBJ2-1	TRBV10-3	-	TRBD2	CAISEEELAGMNEQFF	TGTGCCATCAGTGAGGAAGAATTAGCGGGAATGAATGAGCAGTTCTTC
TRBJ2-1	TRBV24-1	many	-	CATSDGPNSNNEQFF	TGTGCCACCAGTGATGGGCCTAACTCCAACAATGAGCAGTTCTTC
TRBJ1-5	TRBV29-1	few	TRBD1	CSARGGGGGQPQHF	TGCAGCGCGAGGGGAGGGGGCGGCGGTCAGCCCCAGCATTTT
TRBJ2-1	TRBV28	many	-	CASSRDYNNEQFF	TGTGCCAGCAGCCGTGACTACAACAATGAGCAGTTCTTC
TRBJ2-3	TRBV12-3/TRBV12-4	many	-	CASSFGGTDTQYF	TGTGCCAGCAGTTTTGGGGGCACAGATACGCAGTATTTT
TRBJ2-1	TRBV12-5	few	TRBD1	CASAHTRDRVTEQFF	TGTGCTAGTGCCCACACCCGGGACAGGGTCACTGAGCAGTTCTTC
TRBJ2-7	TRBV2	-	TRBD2	CASSVREGSYEQYF	TGTGCCAGCAGTGTAAGGGAGGGGTCCTACGAGCAGTACTTC
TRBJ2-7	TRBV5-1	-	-	CASSPPSGQEGYEQYF	TGCGCCAGCAGCCCCCCCAGCGGACAAGAGGGGTACGAGCAGTACTTC
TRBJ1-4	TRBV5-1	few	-	CASSSRGELNEKLFF	TGCGCCAGCAGCTCAAGGGGGGAGCTTAATGAAAAACTGTTTTTT
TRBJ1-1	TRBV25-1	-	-	CASSERGKAFF	TGTGCCAGCAGTGAAAGAGGGAAAGCTTTCTTT
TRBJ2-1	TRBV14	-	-	CASSQAGVYNEQFF	TGTGCCAGCAGCCAAGCGGGAGTTTACAATGAGCAGTTCTTC
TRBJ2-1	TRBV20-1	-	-	CSARDQQGLGGQFF	TGCAGTGCTAGAGATCAACAGGGATTGGGAGGGCAGTTCTTC